This TCR beta chain emerged from a study of blood T cell repertoires in COVID-19. This table comes from immunoSEQ multiplex PCR, and its TCRdb copy is limited to in-frame clones, with some not included. Of about 210,000 clones listed, roughly 90% were seen once; the top ten hold around 8.4%. Germline V gene sequence: CDR1 SEHNR, CDR2 FQNEAQ (reference sequence). This CDR3 spans 18 amino acids. With 5 bases clipped from V and 0 bases from J, the junction kept 7 bases outside the gene matches. Sequencing input: PBMCs or T cells enriched from blood (not recorded which). The chain has TRBV7-9 and TRBJ2-6, with 10 bases that match TRBD1. The clonotype comes from a woman aged 18-29 years who had recovered from COVID-19. This CDR3 reads CASSPRGTGDSGANVLTF. CDR3 in DNA: TGTGCCAGCAGCCCGAGAGGGACAGGGGACTCTGGGGCCAACGTCCTGACTTTC.